This is a list of T cell receptor beta chains from one sample in a study of cytomegalovirus exposure and HLA in healthy donors. TCRdb keeps only in-frame clones here, not all; method: immunoSEQ multiplex PCR. Found here are about 140,000 clones, more than 65% of them singletons; the top ten hold 1.5% to 2%. Sequencing used PBMCs. The receptors were sampled from a woman in her twenties or thirties in good health and CMV-seronegative. Each CDR3 is given with its conserved first and last residue. A D gene is named only where the DNA matches it firmly. Clone size appears in some rows only: once, few, many, or a class for an expanded clone.

clone_size j_call v_call d_call cdr3_length cdr3_aa cdr3_nt
few TRBJ2-1 TRBV7-3 TRBD1 13 CASSSTGGNEQFF TGTGCCAGCAGCTCCACAGGGGGGAATGAGCAGTTCTTC
NA TRBJ2-5 TRBV6-4 NA 13 CASSEREQETQYF TGTGCCAGCAGTGAACGGGAACAAGAGACCCAGTACTTC
NA TRBJ1-5 TRBV10-3 NA 14 CAIRKDSYNQPQHF TGTGCCATCAGGAAGGACAGCTACAATCAGCCCCAGCATTTT
NA TRBJ2-2 TRBV2 TRBD2 19 CASSEQGAPLAGGAGELFF TGTGCCAGCAGTGAACAAGGGGCCCCTCTAGCGGGAGGGGCCGGGGAGCTGTTTTTT
NA TRBJ2-7 TRBV5-1 NA 16 CASSLAAGGPSYEQYF TGCGCCAGCAGCTTGGCCGCAGGAGGGCCTTCCTACGAGCAGTACTTC
few TRBJ2-3 TRBV10-3 TRBD1 14 CAAGQEISTDTQYF TGTGCCGCGGGACAGGAGATCAGCACAGATACGCAGTATTTT
NA TRBJ1-5 TRBV27 TRBD1 16 CASSPQGTFSNQPQHF TGTGCCAGCAGTCCACAGGGGACGTTTAGCAATCAGCCCCAGCATTTT
NA TRBJ1-6 TRBV9 TRBD1 15 CASSVVAGGSSPLHF TGTGCCAGCAGCGTAGTGGCAGGGGGAAGTTCACCCCTCCACTTT
NA TRBJ2-7 TRBV5-4 TRBD1 17 CASSAYRRDRSSYEQYF TGTGCCAGCAGCGCCTACCGCCGGGACAGAAGCTCCTACGAGCAGTACTTC
NA TRBJ2-7 TRBV2 NA 14 CAGKSGTSGGEQYF TGTGCTGGAAAGTCGGGGACAAGTGGGGGCGAGCAGTACTTC
NA TRBJ2-3 TRBV6-5 TRBD2 15 CASRELAGGTDTQYF TGTGCCAGCAGGGAACTAGCGGGAGGCACAGATACGCAGTATTTT
once TRBJ2-5 TRBV5-1 NA 15 CASSLNQGRGETQYF TGCGCCAGCAGCTTGAATCAGGGCCGTGGCGAGACCCAGTACTTC
once TRBJ2-1 TRBV4-1 TRBD2 14 CASSQEPSGREQFF TGCGCCAGCAGCCAAGAGCCTAGCGGGCGGGAGCAGTTCTTC
NA TRBJ1-4 TRBV7-9 NA 15 CASSLAQGLSEKLFF TGTGCCAGCAGCTTGGCGCAGGGGCTTAGCGAAAAACTGTTTTTT
few TRBJ2-2 TRBV6-5 TRBD1 15 CASSYSQGFAGELFF TGTGCCAGCAGTTATTCACAGGGGTTCGCCGGGGAGCTGTTTTTT
NA TRBJ1-2 TRBV5-1 TRBD1 15 CASSQDRGRGYGYTF TGCGCCAGCAGCCAGGACAGGGGGCGCGGGTATGGCTACACCTTC
few TRBJ2-7 TRBV28 NA 15 CASSLLRVGGDEQYF TGTGCCAGCAGTTTATTGAGAGTGGGAGGTGACGAGCAGTACTTC
NA TRBJ2-7 TRBV11-2 NA 16 CASSLELGQGTYEQYF TGTGCCAGCAGCTTAGAATTAGGGCAGGGAACCTACGAGCAGTACTTC
NA TRBJ1-5 TRBV5-3 NA 13 CARRGGGDQPQHF TGTGCCAGAAGAGGTGGCGGGGATCAGCCCCAGCATTTT